The clone carrying this T cell receptor (beta chain) was observed at least ten times. This sample stems from a study of T cells in Graves' hyperthyroidism and ophthalmopathy. Investigators excluded patients with uncontrolled infection, other autoimmune disease, pregnancy or lactation. There were TCR beta CDR3 regions amplified from RNA transcripts. With the HTBI primer set, the TCR CDR3 went through a first round of RT-PCR. One entry per CDR3 protein results from TCRdb running MiXCR on the multiplex PCR reads. This table has about 210,000 distinct CDR3 sequences, under 20% appearing once. V lost 2 bases, J lost 0 bases, and 8 bases lay in between. Germline assignment: CDR1 SGHTS and CDR2 YDEGEE. CDR3 length: 14 amino acids.

Sequencing was carried out using blood. The clonotype was recovered from a man aged 45-60 years with Graves' hyperthyroidism. The chain combines TRBV5-8 with TRBJ1-1; no definite D call. This CDR3 is CASSFAQMNTEAFF. The CDR3 DNA is TGTGCCAGCAGCTTCGCACAGATGAACACTGAAGCTTTCTTT.